A selection of T cell receptor beta chains follows, all from one sample in a study of CD8 T cells in ankylosing spondylitis. TCRdb reprocessed the 5' RACE reads with MiXCR, giving one entry per CDR3 protein. The sample lists 200,000 to 300,000 distinct CDR3 sequences; 8.2% were seen once. Sequencing used blood, either unsorted or a sorted T cell fraction (not recorded which). These receptors all stem from a female donor with ankylosing spondylitis or in good health (not recorded which). Both conserved end residues are part of each CDR3. A D gene is named only where the DNA matches it firmly. The size field is filled for only some rows; it gives once, few, many or a size class.

d_call: TRBD1; j_call: TRBJ2-7; clone_size: many; v_call: TRBV10-3; cdr3_nt: TGTGCCATCAGTGCGGGACAGGGGTCCTACGAGCAGTACTTC; cdr3_aa: CAISAGQGSYEQYF
d_call: TRBD2; j_call: TRBJ2-5; clone_size: many; v_call: TRBV6-2/TRBV6-3; cdr3_nt: TGTGCCAGCAGTTCTAGCGGGAGCCGAGGGGAGACCCAGTACTTC; cdr3_aa: CASSSSGSRGETQYF
d_call: NA; j_call: TRBJ2-1; clone_size: many; v_call: TRBV7-8; cdr3_nt: TGTGCCAGCAGAGCAAGAGAGGCCAATGAGCAGTTCTTC; cdr3_aa: CASRAREANEQFF
d_call: NA; j_call: TRBJ2-7; clone_size: many; v_call: TRBV6-1; cdr3_nt: TGTGCCAGCACAGCCACCTACGAGCAGTACTTC; cdr3_aa: CASTATYEQYF
d_call: NA; j_call: TRBJ2-7; clone_size: many; v_call: TRBV20-1; cdr3_nt: TGCAGTGCTAGTAGGCAGGTCGGCGAGCAGTACTTC; cdr3_aa: CSASRQVGEQYF
d_call: NA; j_call: TRBJ2-3; clone_size: many; v_call: TRBV5-5; cdr3_nt: TGTGCCAGCAGCTTCGCAGGCCCAGACACAGATACGCAGTATTTT; cdr3_aa: CASSFAGPDTDTQYF
d_call: NA; j_call: TRBJ2-3; clone_size: many; v_call: TRBV27; cdr3_nt: TGTGCCAGCAGATCTTGGGACAGCACAGATACGCAGTATTTT; cdr3_aa: CASRSWDSTDTQYF
d_call: NA; j_call: TRBJ1-2; clone_size: many; v_call: TRBV5-6; cdr3_nt: TGTGCCAGCAGCCCCGGCGGGCGGAACTATGGCTACACCTTC; cdr3_aa: CASSPGGRNYGYTF
d_call: NA; j_call: TRBJ1-5; clone_size: many; v_call: TRBV7-9; cdr3_nt: TGTGCCAGCAGTCGGGACGGTATCACGCCCCAGCATTTT; cdr3_aa: CASSRDGITPQHF
d_call: NA; j_call: TRBJ1-1; clone_size: many; v_call: TRBV12-3/TRBV12-4; cdr3_nt: TGTGCCAGCAGTTTTAGAGTAGGGATCACTGAAGCTTTCTTT; cdr3_aa: CASSFRVGITEAFF
d_call: TRBD2; j_call: TRBJ2-2; clone_size: few; v_call: TRBV9; cdr3_nt: TGTGCCAGCAGTCCACGGAGCGGGGCGAACACCGGGGAGCTGTTTTTT; cdr3_aa: CASSPRSGANTGELFF
d_call: TRBD1; j_call: TRBJ1-4; clone_size: many; v_call: TRBV6-5; cdr3_nt: TGTGCCAGCAGTTACAGGGGGCTAAATGAAAAACTGTTTTTT; cdr3_aa: CASSYRGLNEKLFF
d_call: NA; j_call: TRBJ2-7; clone_size: many; v_call: TRBV6-1; cdr3_nt: TGTGCCAGCAGGCCGGGACACCTAAACGAGCAGTACTTC; cdr3_aa: CASRPGHLNEQYF
d_call: TRBD2; j_call: TRBJ2-2; clone_size: few; v_call: TRBV6-2/TRBV6-3; cdr3_nt: TGTGCCGTACCTAGCGGAATCACCGGGGAGCTGTTTTTT; cdr3_aa: CAVPSGITGELFF
d_call: NA; j_call: TRBJ2-7; clone_size: NA; v_call: TRBV20-1; cdr3_nt: TGTAGTGCTAGCACGGCATCCGAGCAGTACTTC; cdr3_aa: CSASTASEQYF
d_call: NA; j_call: TRBJ2-2; clone_size: NA; v_call: TRBV18; cdr3_nt: TGTGCCAACTCGGTTGGGGCCGCGAACACCGGGGAGCTGTTTTTT; cdr3_aa: CANSVGAANTGELFF
d_call: TRBD1; j_call: TRBJ2-5; clone_size: NA; v_call: TRBV7-9; cdr3_nt: TGTGCCAGCAGCTTAAAGGGGGCTGGGACCCAGTACTTC; cdr3_aa: CASSLKGAGTQYF
d_call: NA; j_call: TRBJ2-7; clone_size: many; v_call: TRBV12-3/TRBV12-4; cdr3_nt: TGTGCCAGCAGTCAGACACCGTCCAGCTCCGAGCAGTACTTC; cdr3_aa: CASSQTPSSSEQYF
d_call: NA; j_call: TRBJ2-1; clone_size: many; v_call: TRBV7-9; cdr3_nt: TGTGCCAGCAGCTTAGAAGGGCCCCCGACCTACAATGAGCAGTTCTTC; cdr3_aa: CASSLEGPPTYNEQFF
d_call: NA; j_call: TRBJ2-1; clone_size: many; v_call: TRBV20-1; cdr3_nt: TGCAGTGCTGGGGGTGGGGGAGATGAGCAGTTCTTC; cdr3_aa: CSAGGGGDEQFF
d_call: NA; j_call: TRBJ2-7; clone_size: NA; v_call: TRBV7-2; cdr3_nt: TGTGCCAGCACTGAATTTGGCCGGGATGCCTACGAGCAGTACTTC; cdr3_aa: CASTEFGRDAYEQYF
d_call: NA; j_call: TRBJ2-3; clone_size: many; v_call: TRBV4-1; cdr3_nt: TGCGCCAGCAGCCAAGGTCTAGGGTCGGATACGCAGTATTTT; cdr3_aa: CASSQGLGSDTQYF
d_call: NA; j_call: TRBJ2-2; clone_size: many; v_call: TRBV29-1; cdr3_nt: TGCAGCGTTAGGAACACCGGGGAGCTGTTTTTT; cdr3_aa: CSVRNTGELFF
d_call: NA; j_call: TRBJ2-7; clone_size: many; v_call: TRBV27; cdr3_nt: TGTGCCAGCAGTTCCGGACGTCGAGAGTGGTCCTACGAGCAGTACTTC; cdr3_aa: CASSSGRREWSYEQYF